These 24 T cell receptor beta chains share one sample of origin, sequenced in a study of Graves' ophthalmopathy and Graves' hyperthyroidism. CDR3 regions of TCR beta were amplified from RNA transcripts. Second-round multiplex PCR followed a first-round RT-PCR using HTBI primers. MiXCR, run by TCRdb on the multiplex PCR reads, gives a single entry per CDR3 protein. In the table there are about 620,000 distinct CDR3 sequences, 20% to 25% of which are singletons. The sequencing input was peripheral blood. Source of these receptors: a young woman with stable Graves' hyperthyroidism. Some clones in this sample may be carry-over from other donors' samples.

This clonotype appeared many times. V and J are TRBV5-1 and TRBJ2-7, with TRBD1 matching 11 bases. This CDR3 region has 16 residues. Unmatched junction bases numbered 12, after V lost 4 bases and J lost 6 bases. From germline, CDR1 is SGHRS and CDR2 YFSETQ. CDR3 amino acids: CASSITGTGGILEQYF. Written as DNA, the CDR3 is TGCGCCAGCAGCATCACAGGGACAGGGGGAATACTCGAGCAGTACTTC.

Many counts were recorded for this clonotype. The chain employs TRBV7-9 and TRBJ1-5; D not certain. Deletions cut 0 bases from V and 6 bases from J, with 12 bases between. Germline CDR1 SEHNR, CDR2 FQNEAQ (reference sequence). CDR3 length: 15 amino acids. The chain's CDR3 is CASSLAGLGFQPQHF. The DNA of the CDR3 is TGTGCCAGCAGCTTAGCGGGGTTGGGTTTTCAGCCCCAGCATTTT.

This clonotype was counted a few times. This chain links TRBV6-1 with TRBJ2-7, with 8 bases lining up with TRBD2. V lost 7 bases, J lost 3 bases, and 8 bases stayed unmatched. Germline V gives CDR1 MNHNS, CDR2 SASEGT. CDR3 length: 14 residues. The CDR3 nucleotides read TGTGCCAGCATCCCTAGCGGGCAATTCTACGAGCAGTACTTC. It translates to CASIPSGQFYEQYF.

Many counts were recorded for this clonotype. The chain couples TRBV28 to TRBJ2-7, with D tentatively TRBD1 (6 bases). Germline V CDR1 and CDR2: MDHEN, SYDVKM. This CDR3 spans 16 amino acids. Trimming cost V 4 bases and J 2 bases, with 18 bases left between them. The CDR3, as DNA: TGTGCCAGCAGTTCTCCGACAGGTCGCTTTACCTACGAGCAGTACTTC. Residues: CASSSPTGRFTYEQYF.

This clonotype was observed at least ten times. The chain couples TRBV19 to TRBJ1-1; maybe TRBD1 (5 bases). Germline-derived CDR1 and CDR2 are LNHDA and SQIVND (reference sequence). CDR3 size: 15 residues. V was shortened by 5 bases and J by 3 bases, with 16 bases between the two germline ends. CDR3 sequence: CASSLAGLGDTEAFF. The CDR3 bases are TGTGCCAGTAGTCTTGCGGGCTTGGGGGACACTGAAGCTTTCTTT.

This clonotype was found a few times. This CDR3 reads CASSVGVLRGSGANVLTF. The CDR3 coding sequence is TGTGCCAGCAGCGTAGGGGTCCTTCGGGGTTCTGGGGCCAACGTCCTGACTTTC. The chain joins TRBV9 to TRBJ2-6; D perhaps matches TRBD2 (5 bases). The V gene's germline CDR1 is SGDLS and CDR2 YYNGEE. V lost 0 bases, J lost 1 base, and 14 bases lay in between. CDR3 length: 18 residues.

This clonotype was recorded many times. This chain joins TRBV6-1 and TRBJ1-2, with D maybe TRBD1 (5 bases). Trimming shortened V by 0 bases and J by 3 bases, and 14 bases separated the two germline ends. The CDR3 is 16 residues long. CDR1 MNHNS and CDR2 SASEGT come from the germline V gene. CDR3 bases: TGTGCCAGCAGTGAAGCGACGGGGGAAGCACACTATGGCTACACCTTC. Amino acids: CASSEATGEAHYGYTF.

This clonotype was seen many times. This chain links TRBV6-2 or TRBV6-3 with TRBJ1-5; 10 positions match TRBD1. This CDR3 comprises 15 residues. The germline gives CDR1 MNHEY, CDR2 SVGEGT. The ends lost 2 bases at V and 5 bases at J; junction bases unmatched: 3. The CDR3 DNA follows: TGTGCCAGCAGTTACAGGGACAGGGGACATCAGCCCCAGCATTTT. Translation: CASSYRDRGHQPQHF.

The rearrangement joins TRBV11-2 to TRBJ2-7; D unclear. V lost 5 bases to trimming and J lost 0 bases, with 14 bases between them. This CDR3 is built from 15 residues. Germline CDR1 is SGHAT and CDR2 is FQNNGV. The CDR3 spells CASSPRAKSSYEQYF. DNA of the CDR3: TGTGCCAGCAGCCCTCGGGCAAAAAGCTCCTACGAGCAGTACTTC.

V gene TRBV9 combines with J gene TRBJ2-5; possible D gene TRBD2, 6 bases. Between the trimmed V and J ends, which lost 0 bases and 2 bases, there was a span of 17 bases. The CDR3 consists of 17 residues. Germline V CDR1 and CDR2: SGDLS, YYNGEE. The CDR3 sequence: CASSVEAAGFRQETQYF. The DNA for the CDR3 is TGTGCCAGCAGCGTAGAAGCGGCGGGGTTTAGGCAAGAGACCCAGTACTTC.

The chain employs TRBV28 and TRBJ2-7; TRBD2 agrees at 7 bases. Germline loops: CDR1 MDHEN, CDR2 SYDVKM. V gave up 6 bases and J gave up 3 bases; unmatched junction bases: 11. The CDR3 runs to 15 residues. The CDR3 bases are TGTGCCAGCAGCTTCGGGACTACTAGGCACTACGAGCAGTACTTC. Protein: CASSFGTTRHYEQYF.

There are a few counts of this clonotype. V is TRBV20-1 and J is TRBJ2-7; D gene uncertain. CDR3 length: 13 residues. CDR1 and CDR2 from the germline V gene are DFQATT and SNEGSKA (reference sequence). The V gene lost 6 bases and the J gene lost 6 bases, with 18 bases spanning the gap. The CDR3 spells CSARPGSPREQYF. The CDR3 bases are TGCAGTGCCCGTCCCGGGTCCCCCCGCGAGCAGTACTTC.

The chain uses TRBV5-5 and TRBJ2-7; TRBD2 agrees at 13 bases. This CDR3 is 16 amino acids long. From germline, CDR1 is SGHKS and CDR2 YYEKEE (reference sequence). The trim removed 4 bases at V and 2 bases at J, leaving 6 bases unmatched. The CDR3 region is CASSARTSGRTYEQYF. Written as DNA, the CDR3 is TGTGCCAGCAGCGCCAGGACTAGCGGGAGAACCTACGAGCAGTACTTC. Combining the CDR3 with reference TRBV5-5 and TRBJ2-7 gives the whole variable domain DAGVTQSPTHLIKTRGQQVTLRCSPISGHKSVSWYQQVLGQGPQFIFQYYEKEERGRGNFPDRFSARQFPNYSSELNVNALLLGDSALYLCASSARTSGRTYEQYFGPGTRLTVT.

This clonotype showed up many times. The CDR3 DNA follows: TGTGCCAGCAGTCCTGGACAGGGCAACCTCGGGGAGCTGTTTTTT. Its translation: CASSPGQGNLGELFF. The gene calls are TRBV12-3 or TRBV12-4 and TRBJ2-2; 8 bases fit TRBD1. This CDR3 is 15 amino acids long. Trimming at V came to 5 bases and at J to 7 bases, leaving 9 bases not matched to a gene.

This clonotype appeared a few times. This rearrangement joins TRBV24-1 to TRBJ2-2; TRBD1 aligns across 8 bases. The length of the CDR3 is 14 residues. Losses at the gene ends were 6 bases for V and 7 bases for J; bases not matched to a gene: 6. Per the germline V gene, CDR1 is KGHDR and CDR2 is SFDVKD. The CDR3 DNA is TGTGCCACCAGTAACAGGGGGTCTGACGGGGAGCTGTTTTTT. Encoded protein: CATSNRGSDGELFF.

The chain has TRBV11-3 and TRBJ2-2; D is possibly TRBD2 (7 bases). The CDR3 sequence is 14 residues long. The germline V and J ends were trimmed by 6 bases and 7 bases, with 15 bases remaining between them. Germline V gives CDR1 SGHNT, CDR2 YENEEA. The CDR3 sequence: CASRPGGPGGELFF. The DNA of the CDR3 is TGTGCCAGCAGGCCGGGGGGCCCCGGCGGGGAGCTGTTTTTT.

This clonotype was picked up many times. This sequence joins TRBV4-1 and TRBJ1-2, with D possibly matching TRBD1 (6 bases). Germline values: CDR1 MGHRA, CDR2 YSYEKL. The CDR3 length is 14 residues. Between the trimmed V and J ends, which lost 3 bases and 2 bases, there was a span of 10 bases. The CDR3 here is CASSHPGQNYGYTF. The CDR3, as DNA: TGCGCCAGCAGCCACCCGGGACAAAACTATGGCTACACCTTC.

At least ten counts were recorded for this clonotype. This chain joins TRBV27 and TRBJ2-2; D not resolved. The germline V and J ends were trimmed by 0 bases and 1 base, with 9 bases remaining between them. There are 16 residues in the CDR3. Germline lookup yields CDR1 MNHEY and CDR2 SMNVEV (reference sequence). CDR3 nucleotides: TGTGCCAGCAGTTTATCGAGCAGATTGAACACCGGGGAGCTGTTTTTT. It translates to CASSLSSRLNTGELFF.

This clonotype has more than one count but fewer than ten. The CDR3 loop reads CASSIDPGANVLTF. The CDR3 nucleotides read TGTGCCAGCAGCATCGATCCTGGGGCCAACGTCCTGACTTTC. This rearrangement joins TRBV6-2 or TRBV6-3 to TRBJ2-6; D remains ambiguous. V lost 6 bases and J 2 bases, leaving 8 bases between the germline ends. The germline CDR1 and CDR2 sequences are MNHEY and SVGEGT. There are 14 residues in the CDR3.

This clonotype was seen many times. The chain is built from TRBV15 and TRBJ2-7; D remains unclear. The V end lost 6 bases, the J end lost 0 bases, and 18 bases lay between the germline ends. Germline assignment: CDR1 LNHNV and CDR2 YYDKDF (reference sequence). The CDR3 sequence is 16 residues long. CDR3 protein: CATSYAPQASSYEQYF. CDR3 sequence (DNA): TGTGCCACCAGTTATGCTCCGCAGGCAAGCTCCTACGAGCAGTACTTC. The variable domain in full, with the rest retrieved from reference TRBV15 and TRBJ2-7, is DAMVIQNPRYQVTQFGKPVTLSCSQTLNHNVMYWYQQKSSQAPKLLFHYYDKDFNNEADTPDNFQSRRPNTSFCFLDIRSPGLGDTAMYLCATSYAPQASSYEQYFGPGTRLTVT.

The chain joins TRBV20-1 to TRBJ2-7; 11 bases agree with TRBD1. Germline V gene lookup returns CDR1 DFQATT and CDR2 SNEGSKA (reference sequence). The CDR3 has 14 residues. The junction had 8 bases not matched to a gene; V was cut back by 5 bases and J by 5 bases. The CDR3 DNA follows: TGCAGTGCTCACCGGGACAGGGGGTTCCACGAGCAGTACTTC. Translated, it gives CSAHRDRGFHEQYF.

The J gene is TRBJ2-7, the V gene TRBV14; TRBD1 matches at 9 bases. The junction had 15 bases not matched to a gene; V was cut back by 5 bases and J by 4 bases. CDR1 is SGHDN and CDR2 is FVKESK in the germline V gene. This CDR3 has 17 residues. CDR3 loop: CASSSTTRDRASYEQYF. The CDR3 nucleotides are TGTGCCAGCAGCTCTACCACTCGGGACAGGGCCTCATACGAGCAGTACTTC.

The sample holds a few counts of this clonotype. The chain is built from TRBV7-3 and TRBJ1-5; TRBD1 might be the D (5 bases). Germline loops: CDR1 SGHTA, CDR2 FQGTGA. Trimming shortened V by 3 bases and J by 11 bases, and 11 bases separated the two germline ends. The CDR3 covers 12 residues. CDR3 loop: CASSFRVGAQHF. The CDR3 nucleotides are TGTGCCAGCAGCTTCAGGGTCGGGGCCCAGCATTTT.

Ten or more counts support this clonotype. V and J are TRBV4-2 and TRBJ2-7; D unresolved. The V and J ends lost 1 base and 2 bases respectively, with 9 bases between them. Germline V CDR1 and CDR2: LGHNA, YNFKEQ. CDR3 length: 14 amino acids. For the CDR3, the DNA is TGTGCCAGCAGCCAAGGTTCCAGACCCTACGAGCAGTACTTC. As protein: CASSQGSRPYEQYF.